This passage covers 4 T cell receptor beta chains from one sample sequenced in a study of blood T cell repertoires in COVID-19. Assay used: immunoSEQ multiplex PCR; TCRdb lists only in-frame clones, some missing. Among 250,000 to 300,000 clones listed, about 86% were seen once. Sample: peripheral blood. The receptors stem from a man aged 25 to 40 with active or convalescent COVID-19.

The chain is built from TRBV5-8 and TRBJ1-3, with D unresolved. Germline CDR1 reads SGHTS; CDR2 reads YDEGEE. Trimming shortened V by 0 bases and J by 2 bases, and 6 bases separated the two germline ends. CDR3 length: 14 amino acids. CDR3 sequence reads: CASSLGGTGNTIYF. The CDR3 nucleotides read TGTGCCAGCAGCTTGGGCGGGACTGGAAACACCATATATTTT.

The chain employs TRBV27 and TRBJ1-2; a possible D gene is TRBD1 (5 bases). Trimming took 5 bases from V and 5 from J, leaving 18 bases between them. The CDR3 loop spans 15 amino acids. CDR1 is MNHEY and CDR2 is SMNVEV in the germline V gene (reference sequence). CDR3 loop: CASSPAGGRGYGYTF. CDR3 nucleotide sequence: TGTGCCAGCAGTCCGGCCGGGGGGAGAGGATATGGCTACACCTTC.

The chain links TRBV3-1 (or the pseudogene TRBV3-2) to TRBJ1-5; TRBD1 is a possible D gene (6 bases). There are 15 residues in the CDR3. Per the germline V gene, CDR1 is LGHDT and CDR2 is YNNKEL (reference sequence). Trimming took off 4 bases at V and 3 bases at J, with 13 bases between the two ends. The CDR3 DNA reads as TGTGCCAGCAGCCTCCGGGGGGCAACCAATCAGCCCCAGCATTTT. Protein sequence: CASSLRGATNQPQHF.

This chain uses TRBV11-3 with TRBJ1-3; 7 bases map to TRBD1. The CDR3 sequence is 13 residues long. Germline assignment: CDR1 SGHNT and CDR2 YENEEA. J lost 4 bases, V lost 4 bases, and 1 base had no gene match. The CDR3 coding sequence is TGTGCCAGCAGCTCGGGACAGGGAAACACCATATATTTT. It specifies CASSSGQGNTIYF.